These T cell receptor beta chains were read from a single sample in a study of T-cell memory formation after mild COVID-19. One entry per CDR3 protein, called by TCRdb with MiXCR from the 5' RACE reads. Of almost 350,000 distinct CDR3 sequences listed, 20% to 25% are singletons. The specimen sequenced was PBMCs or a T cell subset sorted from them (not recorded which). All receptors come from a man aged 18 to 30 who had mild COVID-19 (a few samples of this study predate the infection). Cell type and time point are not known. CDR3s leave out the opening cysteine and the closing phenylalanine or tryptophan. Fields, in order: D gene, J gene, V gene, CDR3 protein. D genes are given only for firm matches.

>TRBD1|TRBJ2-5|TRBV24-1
ATSFGTEETQY
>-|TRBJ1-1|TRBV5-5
ASSAVRGKLDTEAF
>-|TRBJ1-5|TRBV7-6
ASSSGYYQPQH
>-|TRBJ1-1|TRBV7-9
ASRWGLGNTEAF
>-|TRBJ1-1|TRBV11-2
ASSLRTQAEGSEAF
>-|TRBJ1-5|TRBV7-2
ASSPVGVQPQH
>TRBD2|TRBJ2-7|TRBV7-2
ASSWISGLAGDYEQY
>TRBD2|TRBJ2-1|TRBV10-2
ASSDERGINEQF
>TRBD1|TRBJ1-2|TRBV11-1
ASSPAGTALRGYT
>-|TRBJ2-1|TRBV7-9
ASSPPLAQGNEQF
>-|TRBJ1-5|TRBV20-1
SAAQGMVNQPQH
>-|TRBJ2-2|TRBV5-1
ASSSPGGTEYTGELF
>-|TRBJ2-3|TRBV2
ASMLRGQKRGY
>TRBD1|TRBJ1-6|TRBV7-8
ASSRRDRGLGNSPLH
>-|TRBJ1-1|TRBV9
ASSPQEGGPEAF
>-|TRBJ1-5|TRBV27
ASSYRLNQPQH
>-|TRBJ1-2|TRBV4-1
ASSRDQAHYGYT
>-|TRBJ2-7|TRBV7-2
ASSFGGPPYEQY
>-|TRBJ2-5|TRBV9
ASSVGAGKETQY
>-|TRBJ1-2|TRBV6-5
ASTQSGYGYT
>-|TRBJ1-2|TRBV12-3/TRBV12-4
ASSSLFYGYT
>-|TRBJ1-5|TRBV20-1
SARTDRANQPQH
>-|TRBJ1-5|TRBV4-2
ASSQEDSPNQPQH
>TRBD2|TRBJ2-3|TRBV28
ASRPMGLAGLDTQY
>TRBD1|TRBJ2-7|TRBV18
ASSLTGTGGIGEQY
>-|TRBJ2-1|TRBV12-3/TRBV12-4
ASRPQGAGNEQF
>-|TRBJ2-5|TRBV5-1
ASSPEQETQY
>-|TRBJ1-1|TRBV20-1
SAGQGNTEAF
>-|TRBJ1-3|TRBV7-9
ASSPEGVRNTIY
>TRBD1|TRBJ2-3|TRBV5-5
ASSWTGLFTDTQY
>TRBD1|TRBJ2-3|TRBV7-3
ASSSTGAGDTQY
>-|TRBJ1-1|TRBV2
ASSETSLGEGYTEAF
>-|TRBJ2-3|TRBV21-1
ASSRGLAEARTDTQY
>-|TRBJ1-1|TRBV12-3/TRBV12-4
ASSLSWGTEAF
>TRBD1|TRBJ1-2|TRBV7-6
ASSATGTGYGYT
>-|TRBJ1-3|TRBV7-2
ASSLYSGNTIY
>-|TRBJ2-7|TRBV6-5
ASSYSGHEQY
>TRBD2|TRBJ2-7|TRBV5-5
ASSWTSGGAYYEQY
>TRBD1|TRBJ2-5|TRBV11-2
ASSDLQGFQETQY
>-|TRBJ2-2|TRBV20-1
SAAENTGELF
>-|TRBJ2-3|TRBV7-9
ASSLKGRYTDTQY
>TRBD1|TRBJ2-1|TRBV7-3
ASSSGQGHNEQF
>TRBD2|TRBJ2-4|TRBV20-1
SARRGLAGAFGIQY
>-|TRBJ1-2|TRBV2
ASGARSYGYT
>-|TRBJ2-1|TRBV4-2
ASSQGARGGGYNEQF
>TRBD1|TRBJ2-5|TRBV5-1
ASSRQGILQETQY
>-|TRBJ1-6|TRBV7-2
ASSPRMGYNSPLH
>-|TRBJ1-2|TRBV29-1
SAGMTDYT
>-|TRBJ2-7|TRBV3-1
ASSQAAYEQY
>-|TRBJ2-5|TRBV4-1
ASSQAVPQGETQY
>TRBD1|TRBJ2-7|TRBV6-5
ASSYGTGNYEQY
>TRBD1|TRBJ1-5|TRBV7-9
ASSSTRDRKNQPQH
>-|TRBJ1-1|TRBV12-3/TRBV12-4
ASSLVFEGRGAF
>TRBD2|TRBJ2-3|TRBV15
ATSWGLAGGADTQY
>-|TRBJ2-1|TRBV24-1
ATSDFVSNEQF
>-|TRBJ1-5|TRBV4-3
ASSQEFWGARPQH